These 29 T cell receptor beta chains were all obtained from the same sample, sequenced in a study of shared T cell receptors in the human thymus. The repertoire was sequenced with immunoSEQ multiplex PCR; TCRdb's copy has only in-frame clones and lacks some. The sample has almost 550,000 clones, roughly 74% seen once; the top ten hold more than 0.01%. This sample also appeared in a second study, on human thymus T cells.

The sequencing sample was made of thymocytes. The receptors shown here come from a boy under two years old with a congenital heart defect.

The table lists this clone with a few counts. One end of the junction varies from germline; a read error may be responsible. The CDR3 is CASSEGFSGRAGANVLTF. The CDR3 bases are TGTGCCAGCAGCGAAGGTTTCAGCGGGAGAGCTGGGGCCAACGTCCTGACTTTC. The gene calls are TRBV2 and TRBJ2-6; TRBD2 matches at 8 bases. Germline CDR1 reads SNHLY; CDR2 reads FYNNEI. This CDR3 spans 18 amino acids.

The chain is built from TRBV4-2 and TRBJ2-1; D is unclear. Germline CDR1 reads LGHNA; CDR2 reads YNFKEQ. The CDR3 is made up of 17 amino acids. Trimming removed 4 bases at V and 0 bases at J, with 16 bases between. CDR3 nucleotides: TGTGCCAGCAGCCTTTTCTTGCAGCGACCCTCCTACAATGAGCAGTTCTTC. It encodes CASSLFLQRPSYNEQFF.

The chain couples TRBV2 to TRBJ2-1; 14 nucleotides align to TRBD2. The CDR3 totals 18 residues. Germline V CDR1 and CDR2: SNHLY, FYNNEI. The V and J ends lost 7 bases and 6 bases, in that order; junction bases with no gene match: 14. DNA for the CDR3: TGTGCCAGCACCCATTTAGGGACTAGCGGGAGAAGAGGCAATGAGCAGTTCTTC. Amino acid sequence: CASTHLGTSGRRGNEQFF. The entire variable domain, with the rest obtained from reference TRBV2 and TRBJ2-1, is as follows: EPEVTQTPSHQVTQMGQEVILRCVPISNHLYFYWYRQILGQKVEFLVSFYNNEISEKSEIFDDQFSVERPDGSNFTLKIRSTKLEDSAMYFCASTHLGTSGRRGNEQFFGPGTRLTVL.

The V and J genes are TRBV21-1 and TRBJ2-7; whether TRBD1, the table's D call, matches the DNA was not checked. TRBV21-1 is recorded as a pseudogene. The CDR3 sequence is 12 residues long. The CDR3 reads CASRDRPDEQYF. The CDR3 bases are TGTGCCAGCAGGGACAGGCCCGACGAGCAGTACTTC.

This chain uses TRBV4-1 with TRBJ1-2; tentative D call: TRBD1 (6 bases). The CDR3 loop spans 15 amino acids. V was pared by 3 bases and J by 1 base, with 12 bases between. The V gene's germline CDR1 is MGHRA and CDR2 YSYEKL. The CDR3 loop reads CASSHILQGNYGYTF. The CDR3 DNA follows: TGCGCCAGCAGCCATATCCTACAGGGTAACTATGGCTACACCTTC.

The chain couples TRBV15 to TRBJ1-4; D unresolved. Trimming took off 1 base at V and 0 bases at J, with 15 bases between the two ends. Germline V lookup: CDR1 LNHNV, CDR2 YYDKDF (reference sequence). The CDR3 contains 18 residues. The CDR3 DNA follows: TGTGCCACCAGCAGAGGACTAGCGGGAGGCGCAACTAATGAAAAACTGTTTTTT. Its translation: CATSRGLAGGATNEKLFF.

This chain links TRBV11-3 with TRBJ2-2, with TRBD2 as a possible D gene (6 bases). With 5 bases removed from V and 5 bases from J, the gap between germline ends came to 24 bases. The CDR3 consists of 18 residues. Germline lookup yields CDR1 SGHNT and CDR2 YENEEA. The CDR3 region has the DNA TGTGCCAGCAGCCCCCACCCCCTCGGCGGGGCAAGAACCGGGGAGCTGTTTTTT. Its translation: CASSPHPLGGARTGELFF.

The chain employs TRBV7-2 and TRBJ1-5; D may be TRBD1 (6 bases). CDR3 length equals 17 residues. Germline CDR1 reads SGHTA; CDR2 reads FQGNSA. V lost 5 bases, J lost 0 bases, and 17 bases lay in between. The CDR3 nucleotides read TGTGCCAGCAGCCATCCCCGGGACACCGATAGCAATCAGCCCCAGCATTTT. It yields the protein CASSHPRDTDSNQPQHF. Complete variable domain (other parts from reference TRBV7-2 and TRBJ1-5): GAGVSQSPSNKVTEKGKDVELRCDPISGHTALYWYRQSLGQGLEFLIYFQGNSAPDKSGLPSDRFSAERTGGSVSTLTIQRTQQEDSAVYLCASSHPRDTDSNQPQHFGDGTRLSIL.

The chain joins TRBV7-3 to TRBJ2-7; TRBD2 matches 7 bases. V trimming: 0 bases; J trimming: 2 bases; junction bases outside the gene matches: 19. Germline values: CDR1 SGHTA, CDR2 FQGTGA. The CDR3 consists of 20 residues. This CDR3 reads CASSLTGWRERPLRTYEQYF. The CDR3, as DNA: TGTGCCAGCAGCTTAACGGGCTGGCGGGAGAGGCCTCTTAGGACCTACGAGCAGTACTTC.

This chain joins TRBV5-1 and TRBJ2-7; 7 bases are shared with TRBD1. This CDR3 has 16 residues. V shed 0 bases, J shed 0 bases, and the junction held 6 bases outside the gene matches. The germline CDR1 and CDR2 sequences are SGHRS and YFSETQ. CDR3 sequence (DNA): TGCGCCAGCAGCTTGGCCCAGACAGGGACCTCCTACGAGCAGTACTTC. Translating it yields CASSLAQTGTSYEQYF.

The V gene is TRBV7-9, the J gene TRBJ2-3; D call uncertain. The V and J ends lost 5 bases and 5 bases respectively, with 17 bases between them. CDR3 size: 15 residues. The germline V gene has CDR1 SEHNR and CDR2 FQNEAQ (reference sequence). The CDR3 spells CASSHLSIPGDTQYF. In DNA form, the CDR3 reads TGTGCCAGCAGCCACCTTAGCATCCCGGGAGATACGCAGTATTTT. The full variable domain, rest sourced from reference TRBV7-9 and TRBJ2-3, is DTGVSQNPRHKITKRGQNVTFRCDPISEHNRLYWYRQTLGQGPEFLTYFQNEAQLEKSRLLSDRFSAERPKGSFSTLEIQRTEQGDSAMYLCASSHLSIPGDTQYFGPGTRLTVL.

This clone has just one count. The rearrangement joins TRBV6-5 to TRBJ1-1; no reliable D call. Trimming removed 3 bases from V and 3 bases from J, with 14 bases in between. Germline CDR1 and CDR2: MNHEY and SVGAGI. There are 15 residues in the CDR3. The CDR3 DNA is TGTGCCAGCAGTTATCTCAGGCCGCTTTACACTGAAGCTTTCTTT. It codes for CASSYLRPLYTEAFF.

V is TRBV2 and J is TRBJ2-2; D is ambiguous. CDR3 length equals 15 residues. Germline-derived CDR1 and CDR2 are SNHLY and FYNNEI. Trimming left V 10 bases short and J 4 bases short, with 19 bases between. This CDR3 reads CATTSHSGCTGELFF. The CDR3 nucleotides are TGTGCCACTACCAGTCACTCCGGGTGCACCGGGGAGCTGTTTTTT.

The chain combines TRBV27 with TRBJ2-7, with D perhaps TRBD1 (5 bases). Trimming shortened V by 2 bases and J by 0 bases, and 11 bases separated the two germline ends. Germline-derived CDR1 and CDR2 are MNHEY and SMNVEV (reference sequence). This CDR3 is 15 amino acids long. CDR3 loop: CASSLLGAYSYEQYF. As DNA, the CDR3 is TGTGCCAGCAGTTTACTTGGGGCCTACTCCTACGAGCAGTACTTC.

This clone was counted once. The CDR3 bases are TGTGCCAGCAGCGGATCGTACCAGGGCGGTCAGCCCCAGCATTTT. Translation: CASSGSYQGGQPQHF. This chain links TRBV27 with TRBJ1-5; a weak D match, TRBD1 (5 bases). Germline loops: CDR1 MNHEY, CDR2 SMNVEV (reference sequence). Trimming cost V 6 bases and J 6 bases, with 18 bases left between them. The CDR3 is 15 amino acids.

The chain recombines TRBV27 with TRBJ1-2, with 9 bases aligning to TRBD1. J was trimmed by 2 bases and V by 6 bases; bases with no gene match: 7. Germline CDR1 reads MNHEY; CDR2 reads SMNVEV (reference sequence). This CDR3 has 15 amino acids. The CDR3 here is CASSYRDRANYGYTF. Written as DNA, the CDR3 is TGTGCCAGCAGCTACCGGGACAGGGCCAACTATGGCTACACCTTC.

The chain has TRBV4-2 and TRBJ2-7; 8 positions match TRBD2. Germline assignment: CDR1 LGHNA and CDR2 YNFKEQ. Trimming at V came to 0 bases and at J to 3 bases, leaving 10 bases not matched to a gene. The CDR3 has 17 amino acids. CDR3 bases: TGTGCCAGCAGCCAAGAGGGGACTAGGGCCCTCGGCTACGAGCAGTACTTC. Its translation is CASSQEGTRALGYEQYF.

This clone has just one count. The rearrangement uses TRBV9 and TRBJ1-5, with 7 bases that match TRBD1. CDR1 is SGDLS, CDR2 YYNGEE, per germline. CDR3 size: 13 residues. Losses at the gene ends were 7 bases for V and 3 bases for J; bases not matched to a gene: 4. This chain's CDR3 is CASLTGDNQPQHF. In DNA, the CDR3 is TGTGCCAGCCTTACAGGGGACAATCAGCCCCAGCATTTT.

The rearrangement links TRBV27 to TRBJ2-3, with a possible D match to TRBD1 (6 bases). Germline values: CDR1 MNHEY, CDR2 SMNVEV (reference sequence). V was cut by 3 bases and J by 10 bases, with 17 bases left in between. This CDR3 contains 14 residues. The CDR3 is CASSFGQGIIAQYF. The DNA for the CDR3 is TGTGCCAGCAGTTTTGGGCAGGGGATTATTGCGCAGTATTTT.

The V gene is TRBV5-1, the J gene TRBJ2-1, with 9 bases lining up with TRBD2. The CDR3 runs to 18 residues. The germline V gene has CDR1 SGHRS and CDR2 YFSETQ. J gave up 2 bases and V 4 bases, and 13 bases lay outside the gene matches. The CDR3: CASSRGASGKRAYNEQFF. CDR3 in DNA: TGCGCCAGCAGCCGCGGGGCTAGCGGGAAGCGCGCCTACAATGAGCAGTTCTTC.

The chain is built from TRBV6-5 and TRBJ2-7; 9 nucleotides match TRBD1. Trimming took 2 bases from V and 6 from J; bases not matched to a gene: 5. CDR1 MNHEY and CDR2 SVGAGI come from the germline V gene. The CDR3 loop spans 14 amino acids. As DNA, the CDR3 is TGTGCCAGCAGTTACACGGGACAGGGCCGCGAGCAGTACTTC. Its protein product is CASSYTGQGREQYF.

The chain has TRBV4-3 and TRBJ1-4; D is perhaps TRBD1 (5 bases). The ends were cut back, 5 bases at V and 0 bases at J, with 16 bases in the middle. This CDR3 has 17 residues. The V gene's germline CDR1 is LGHNA and CDR2 YSLEER. The CDR3 DNA sequence: TGCGCCAGCAGCGCCCAGGGCGGCGGGACAACTAATGAAAAACTGTTTTTT. As protein: CASSAQGGGTTNEKLFF.

The chain employs TRBV18 and TRBJ2-2; no clear D gene. Germline loops: CDR1 KGHSH, CDR2 LQKENI. The CDR3 runs 15 residues. Between the trimmed V and J ends, which lost 1 base and 4 bases, there was a span of 10 bases. The CDR3 DNA reads as TGTGCCAGCTCACCACGAGAGTACGGCACCGGGGAGCTGTTTTTT. Translation: CASSPREYGTGELFF.

The chain has TRBV19 and TRBJ1-5; TRBD1 matches at 10 bases. The length of the CDR3 is 15 residues. V lost 6 bases to trimming and J lost 5 bases; unmatched junction nucleotides: 7. CDR1 is LNHDA and CDR2 is SQIVND in the germline V gene (reference sequence). This chain's CDR3 is CASSWDRGHYQPQHF. As DNA, the CDR3 is TGTGCCAGTAGCTGGGACAGGGGCCACTATCAGCCCCAGCATTTT. Filled out from reference TRBV19 and TRBJ1-5, the complete variable domain reads DGGITQSPKYLFRKEGQNVTLSCEQNLNHDAMYWYRQDPGQGLRLIYYSQIVNDFQKGDIAEGYSVSREKKESFPLTVTSAQKNPTAFYLCASSWDRGHYQPQHFGDGTRLSIL.

In this sample, this clone turned up a few times. The chain couples TRBV19 to TRBJ2-1, with 11 bases lining up with TRBD2. The V segment lost 8 bases and the J segment 8 bases; nucleotides outside the gene matches: 17. The CDR3 contains 17 residues. CDR1 and CDR2 from the germline V gene are LNHDA and SQIVND (reference sequence). The CDR3 sequence is CASHREQLAGAPHEQFF. The CDR3 nucleotides are TGTGCCAGTCATCGGGAGCAACTAGCGGGAGCACCCCATGAGCAGTTCTTC.

This chain joins TRBV6-1 and TRBJ2-7; 7 bases agree with TRBD2. CDR1 is MNHNS and CDR2 is SASEGT in the germline V gene. Trimming took 1 base from V and 0 from J; bases not matched to a gene: 3. The CDR3 has 15 residues. The CDR3 nucleotides are TGTGCCAGCAGTGAAGGCGGGGGTAGCTCCTACGAGCAGTACTTC. This gives the protein CASSEGGGSSYEQYF.

There are a few counts of this clone. The rearrangement joins TRBV12-5 to TRBJ1-1, with 8 bases aligning to TRBD1. CDR3 length: 14 residues. Germline V lookup: CDR1 LGHNT, CDR2 FRNRAP. Trimming cost V 3 bases and J 4 bases; bases outside gene matches: 4. CDR3 DNA sequence: TGTGCTAGTGGTTTTGGACAGGGTGGCACTGAAGCTTTCTTT. Translating it yields CASGFGQGGTEAFF. The full variable domain, rest sourced from reference TRBV12-5 and TRBJ1-1, is DARVTQTPRHKVTEMGQEVTMRCQPILGHNTVFWYRQTMMQGLELLAYFRNRAPLDDSGMPKDRFSAEMPDATLATLKIQPSEPRDSAVYFCASGFGQGGTEAFFGQGTRLTVV.

The table lists this clone with a count of one. The chain couples TRBV5-5 to TRBJ1-1; D possibly corresponds to TRBD1 (5 bases). V was clipped by 3 bases and J by 3 bases, with 9 bases between them. The germline V gene has CDR1 SGHKS and CDR2 YYEKEE (reference sequence). The CDR3 loop spans 13 amino acids. The CDR3 is CASSSPGHTEAFF. DNA of the CDR3: TGTGCCAGCAGCTCACCAGGGCACACTGAAGCTTTCTTT.

Regarding this clone: Other DNA sequences from this sample encode an identical CDR3 as well. The chain carries TRBV19 and TRBJ2-7; TRBD1 aligns across 12 bases. V lost 5 bases, J lost 7 bases, and 6 bases stayed unmatched. The CDR3 runs 14 residues. CDR1 and CDR2 from the germline V gene are LNHDA and SQIVND (reference sequence). In DNA, the CDR3 is TGTGCCAGTAGTCGGGGACAGGGGGCTGGAGAGCAGTACTTC. It yields the protein CASSRGQGAGEQYF.